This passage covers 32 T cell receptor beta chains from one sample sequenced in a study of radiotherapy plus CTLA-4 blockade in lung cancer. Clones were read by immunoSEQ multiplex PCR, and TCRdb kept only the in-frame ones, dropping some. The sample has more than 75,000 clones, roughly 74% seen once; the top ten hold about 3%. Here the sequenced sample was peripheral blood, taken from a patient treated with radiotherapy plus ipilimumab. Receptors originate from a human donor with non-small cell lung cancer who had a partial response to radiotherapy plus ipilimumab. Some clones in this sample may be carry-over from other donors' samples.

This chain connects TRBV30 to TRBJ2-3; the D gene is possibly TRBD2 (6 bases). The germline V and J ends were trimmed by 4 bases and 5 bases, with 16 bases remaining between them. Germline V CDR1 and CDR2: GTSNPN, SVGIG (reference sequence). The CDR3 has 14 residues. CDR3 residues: CAWNVGRVGDTQYF. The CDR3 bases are TGTGCCTGGAATGTCGGGAGAGTTGGAGATACGCAGTATTTT.

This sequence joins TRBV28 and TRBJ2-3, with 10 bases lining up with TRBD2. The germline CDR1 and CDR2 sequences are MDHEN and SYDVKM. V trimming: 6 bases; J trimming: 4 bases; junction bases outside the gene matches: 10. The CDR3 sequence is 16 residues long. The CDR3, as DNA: TGTGCCAGCAGGCCGAGCGGGGGGGCCCCCCCAGATACGCAGTATTTT. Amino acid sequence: CASRPSGGAPPDTQYF.

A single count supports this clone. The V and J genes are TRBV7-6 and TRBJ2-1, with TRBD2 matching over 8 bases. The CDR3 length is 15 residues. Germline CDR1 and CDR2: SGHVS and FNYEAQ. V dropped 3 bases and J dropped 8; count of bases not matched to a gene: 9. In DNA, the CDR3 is TGTGCCAGCAGCTTTCTGAGGACTAGCTTCGATGAGCAGTTCTTC. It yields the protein CASSFLRTSFDEQFF.

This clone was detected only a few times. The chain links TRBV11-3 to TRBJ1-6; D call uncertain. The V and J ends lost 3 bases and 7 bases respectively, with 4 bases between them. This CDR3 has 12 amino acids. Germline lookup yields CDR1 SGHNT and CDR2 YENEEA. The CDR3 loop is CASSFLNSPLHF. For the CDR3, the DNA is TGTGCCAGCAGCTTTCTGAATTCACCCCTCCACTTT.

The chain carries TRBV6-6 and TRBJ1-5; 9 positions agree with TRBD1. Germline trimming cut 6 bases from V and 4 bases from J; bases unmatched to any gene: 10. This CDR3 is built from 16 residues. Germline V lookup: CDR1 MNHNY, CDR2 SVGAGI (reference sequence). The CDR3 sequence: CASSPGTGQGNQPQHF. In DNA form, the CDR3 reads TGTGCCAGCAGCCCCGGGACAGGGCAGGGGAATCAGCCCCAGCATTTT.

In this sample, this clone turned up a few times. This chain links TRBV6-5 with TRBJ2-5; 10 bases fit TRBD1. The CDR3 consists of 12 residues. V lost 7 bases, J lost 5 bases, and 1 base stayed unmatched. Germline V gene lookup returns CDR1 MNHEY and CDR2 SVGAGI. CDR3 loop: CASKDRGETQYF. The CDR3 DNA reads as TGTGCCAGCAAGGACAGGGGGGAGACCCAGTACTTC.

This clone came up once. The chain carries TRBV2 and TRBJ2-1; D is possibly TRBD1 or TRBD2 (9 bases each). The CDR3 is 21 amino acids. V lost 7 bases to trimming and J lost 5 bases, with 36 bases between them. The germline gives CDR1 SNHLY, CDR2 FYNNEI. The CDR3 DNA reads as TGTGCCAGCAACCGGGACAGGGTGGCTGGCGGGAGGGTAAGGTTCAACAATGAGCAGTTCTTC. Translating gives CASNRDRVAGGRVRFNNEQFF.

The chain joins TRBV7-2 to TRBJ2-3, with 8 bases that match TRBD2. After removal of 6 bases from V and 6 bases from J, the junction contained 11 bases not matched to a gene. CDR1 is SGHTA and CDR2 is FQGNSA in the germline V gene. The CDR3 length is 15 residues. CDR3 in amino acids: CASRGGGAGADTQYF. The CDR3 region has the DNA TGTGCCAGCAGGGGAGGGGGAGCGGGGGCCGATACGCAGTATTTT.

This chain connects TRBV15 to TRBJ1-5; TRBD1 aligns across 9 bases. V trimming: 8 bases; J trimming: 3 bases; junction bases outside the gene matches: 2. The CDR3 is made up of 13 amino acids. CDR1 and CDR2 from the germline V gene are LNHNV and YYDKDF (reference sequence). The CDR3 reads CATDRGNNQPQHF. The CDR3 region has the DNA TGTGCCACCGACAGGGGGAACAATCAGCCCCAGCATTTT.

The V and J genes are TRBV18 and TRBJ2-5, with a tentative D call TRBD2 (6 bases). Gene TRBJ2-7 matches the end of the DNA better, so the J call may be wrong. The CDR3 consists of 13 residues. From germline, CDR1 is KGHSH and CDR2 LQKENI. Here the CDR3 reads CASSPRGLYEQYF. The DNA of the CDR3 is TGTGCCAGCTCACCACGCGGACTATACGAGCAGTACTTC.

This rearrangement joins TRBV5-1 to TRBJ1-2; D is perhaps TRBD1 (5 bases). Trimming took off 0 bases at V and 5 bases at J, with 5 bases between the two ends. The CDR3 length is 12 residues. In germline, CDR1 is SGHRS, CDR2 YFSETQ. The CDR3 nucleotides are TGCGCCAGCAGCTTGGCAGGGTATGGCTACACCTTC. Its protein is CASSLAGYGYTF.

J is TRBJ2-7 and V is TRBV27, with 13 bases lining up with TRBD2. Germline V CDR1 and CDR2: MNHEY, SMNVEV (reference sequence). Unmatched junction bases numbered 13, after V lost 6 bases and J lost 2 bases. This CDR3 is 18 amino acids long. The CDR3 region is CASRWTSGSNLRAYEQYF. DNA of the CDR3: TGTGCCAGCAGGTGGACTAGCGGGAGTAATTTGAGGGCCTACGAGCAGTACTTC.

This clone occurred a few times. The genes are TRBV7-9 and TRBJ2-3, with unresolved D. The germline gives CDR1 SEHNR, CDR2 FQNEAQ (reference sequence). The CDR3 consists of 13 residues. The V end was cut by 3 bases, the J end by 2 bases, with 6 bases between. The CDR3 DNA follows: TGTGCCAGCAGCTTCCAAGCCACAGATACGCAGTATTTT. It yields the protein CASSFQATDTQYF. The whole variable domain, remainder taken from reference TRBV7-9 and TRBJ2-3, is DTGVSQNPRHKITKRGQNVTFRCDPISEHNRLYWYRQTLGQGPEFLTYFQNEAQLEKSRLLSDRFSAERPKGSFSTLEIQRTEQGDSAMYLCASSFQATDTQYFGPGTRLTVL.

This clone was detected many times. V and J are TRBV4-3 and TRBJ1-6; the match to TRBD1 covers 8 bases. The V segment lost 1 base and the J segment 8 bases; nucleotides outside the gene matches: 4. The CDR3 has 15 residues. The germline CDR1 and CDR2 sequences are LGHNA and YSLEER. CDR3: CASSQAGTGYSPLHF. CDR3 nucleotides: TGCGCCAGCAGCCAAGCCGGGACAGGTTATTCACCCCTCCACTTT.

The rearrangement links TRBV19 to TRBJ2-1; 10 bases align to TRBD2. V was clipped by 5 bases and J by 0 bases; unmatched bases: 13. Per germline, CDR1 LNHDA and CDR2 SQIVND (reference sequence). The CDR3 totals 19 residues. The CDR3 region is CASSRSSGGLTHSYNEQFF. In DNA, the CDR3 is TGTGCCAGTAGTCGCAGTAGCGGGGGGCTAACACACTCCTACAATGAGCAGTTCTTC. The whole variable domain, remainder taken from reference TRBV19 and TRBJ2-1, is DGGITQSPKYLFRKEGQNVTLSCEQNLNHDAMYWYRQDPGQGLRLIYYSQIVNDFQKGDIAEGYSVSREKKESFPLTVTSAQKNPTAFYLCASSRSSGGLTHSYNEQFFGPGTRLTVL.

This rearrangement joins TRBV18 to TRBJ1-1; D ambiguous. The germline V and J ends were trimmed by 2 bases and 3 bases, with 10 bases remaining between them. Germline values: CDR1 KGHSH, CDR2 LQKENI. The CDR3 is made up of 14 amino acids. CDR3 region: CASSPGPGYTEAFF. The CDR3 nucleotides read TGTGCCAGCTCACCAGGTCCGGGGTACACTGAAGCTTTCTTT.

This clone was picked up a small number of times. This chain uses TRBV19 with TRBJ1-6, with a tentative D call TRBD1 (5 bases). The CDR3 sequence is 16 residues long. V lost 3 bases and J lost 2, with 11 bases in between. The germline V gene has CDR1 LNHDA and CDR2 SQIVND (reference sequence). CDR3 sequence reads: CASSIGGATYNSPLHF. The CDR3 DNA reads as TGTGCCAGTAGTATTGGAGGGGCTACCTATAATTCACCCCTCCACTTT.

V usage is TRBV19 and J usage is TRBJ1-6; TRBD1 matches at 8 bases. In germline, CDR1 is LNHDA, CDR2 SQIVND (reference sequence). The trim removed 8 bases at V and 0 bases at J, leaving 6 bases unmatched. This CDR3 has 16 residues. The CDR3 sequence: CASGQGTSSYNSPLHF. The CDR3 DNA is TGTGCCAGTGGACAGGGCACTAGCTCCTATAATTCACCCCTCCACTTT.

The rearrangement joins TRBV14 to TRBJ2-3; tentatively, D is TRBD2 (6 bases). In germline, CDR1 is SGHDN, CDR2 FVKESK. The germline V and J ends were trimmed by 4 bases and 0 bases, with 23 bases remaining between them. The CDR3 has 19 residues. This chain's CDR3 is CASSPPGLRWIFSTDTQYF. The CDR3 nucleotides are TGTGCCAGCAGCCCTCCTGGACTACGGTGGATATTCAGCACAGATACGCAGTATTTT.

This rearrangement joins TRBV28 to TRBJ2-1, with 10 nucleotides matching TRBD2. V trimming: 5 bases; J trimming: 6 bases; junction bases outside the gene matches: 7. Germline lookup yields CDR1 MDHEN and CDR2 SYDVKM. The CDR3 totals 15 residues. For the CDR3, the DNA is TGTGCCAGCAGTACAAGCGGGAGGGCCCTCAATGAGCAGTTCTTC. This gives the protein CASSTSGRALNEQFF.

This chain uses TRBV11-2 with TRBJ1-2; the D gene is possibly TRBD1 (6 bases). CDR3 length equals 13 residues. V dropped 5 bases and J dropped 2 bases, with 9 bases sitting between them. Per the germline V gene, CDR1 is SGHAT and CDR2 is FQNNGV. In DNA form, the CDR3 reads TGTGCCAGCAGCCCACAGGGAAACTATGGCTACACCTTC. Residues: CASSPQGNYGYTF.

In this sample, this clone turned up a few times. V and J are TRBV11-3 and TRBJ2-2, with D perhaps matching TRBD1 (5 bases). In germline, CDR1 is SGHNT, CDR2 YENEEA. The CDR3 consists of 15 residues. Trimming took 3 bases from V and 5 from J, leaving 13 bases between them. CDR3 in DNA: TGTGCCAGCAGCTTTCGCAGGGTCGGTACCGGGGAGCTGTTTTTT. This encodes CASSFRRVGTGELFF.

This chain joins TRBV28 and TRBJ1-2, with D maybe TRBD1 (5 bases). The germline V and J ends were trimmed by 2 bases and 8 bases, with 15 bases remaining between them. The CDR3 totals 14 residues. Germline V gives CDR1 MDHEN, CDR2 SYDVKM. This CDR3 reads CASSLGTRGGGYTF. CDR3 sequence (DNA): TGTGCCAGCAGTTTAGGGACCCGCGGGGGGGGCTACACCTTC.

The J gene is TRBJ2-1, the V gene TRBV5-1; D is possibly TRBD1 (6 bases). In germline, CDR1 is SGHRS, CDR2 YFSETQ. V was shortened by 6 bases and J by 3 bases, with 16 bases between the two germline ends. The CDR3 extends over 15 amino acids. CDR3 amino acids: CASTAATGNYNEQFF. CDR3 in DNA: TGCGCCAGCACGGCTGCCACAGGGAACTACAATGAGCAGTTCTTC.

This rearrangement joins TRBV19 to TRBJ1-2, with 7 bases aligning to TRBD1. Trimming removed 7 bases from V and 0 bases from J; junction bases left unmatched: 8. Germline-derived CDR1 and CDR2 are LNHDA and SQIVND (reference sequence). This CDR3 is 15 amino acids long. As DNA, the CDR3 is TGTGCCAGTACTTCAGGGGGGTCAGCTAACTATGGCTACACCTTC. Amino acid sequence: CASTSGGSANYGYTF.

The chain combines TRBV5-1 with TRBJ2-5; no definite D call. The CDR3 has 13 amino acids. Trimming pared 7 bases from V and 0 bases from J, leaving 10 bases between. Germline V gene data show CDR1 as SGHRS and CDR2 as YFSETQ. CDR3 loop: CASPLGYQETQYF. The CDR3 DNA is TGCGCCAGCCCCCTCGGGTACCAAGAGACCCAGTACTTC. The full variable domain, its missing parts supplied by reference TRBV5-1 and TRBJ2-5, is KAGVTQTPRYLIKTRGQQVTLSCSPISGHRSVSWYQQTPGQGLQFLFEYFSETQRNKGNFPGRFSGRQFSNSRSEMNVSTLELGDSALYLCASPLGYQETQYFGPGTRLLVL.

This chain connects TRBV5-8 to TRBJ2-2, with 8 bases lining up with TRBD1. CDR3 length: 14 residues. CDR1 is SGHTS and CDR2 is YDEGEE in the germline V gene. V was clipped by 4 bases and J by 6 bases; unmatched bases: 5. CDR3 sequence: CASSKGQDAGELFF. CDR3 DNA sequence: TGTGCCAGCAGCAAGGGACAGGACGCCGGGGAGCTGTTTTTT.

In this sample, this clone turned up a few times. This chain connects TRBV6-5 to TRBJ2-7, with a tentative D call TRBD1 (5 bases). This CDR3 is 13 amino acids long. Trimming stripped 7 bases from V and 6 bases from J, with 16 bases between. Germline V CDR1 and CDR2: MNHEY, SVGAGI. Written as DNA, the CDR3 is TGTGCCAGCAAAGCAGGGCCATCATCCGAGCAGTACTTC. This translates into CASKAGPSSEQYF.

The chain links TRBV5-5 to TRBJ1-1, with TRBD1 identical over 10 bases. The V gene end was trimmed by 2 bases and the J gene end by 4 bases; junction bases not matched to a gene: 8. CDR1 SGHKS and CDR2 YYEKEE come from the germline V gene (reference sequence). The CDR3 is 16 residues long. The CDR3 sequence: CASSFRQGARSTEAFF. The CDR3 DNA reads TGTGCCAGCAGCTTTAGACAGGGGGCTAGAAGCACTGAAGCTTTCTTT.

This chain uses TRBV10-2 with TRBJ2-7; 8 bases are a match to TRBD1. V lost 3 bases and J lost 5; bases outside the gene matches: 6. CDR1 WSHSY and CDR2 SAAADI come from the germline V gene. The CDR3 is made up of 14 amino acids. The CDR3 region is CASSDSRGQNEQYF. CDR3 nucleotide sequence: TGCGCCAGCAGTGACTCCAGGGGGCAGAACGAGCAGTACTTC.

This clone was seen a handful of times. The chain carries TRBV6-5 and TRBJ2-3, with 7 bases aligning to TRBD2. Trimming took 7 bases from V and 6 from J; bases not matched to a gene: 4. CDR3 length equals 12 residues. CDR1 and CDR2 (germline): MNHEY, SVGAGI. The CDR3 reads CASKRGRDTQYF. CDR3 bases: TGTGCCAGCAAGCGGGGTCGGGATACGCAGTATTTT.

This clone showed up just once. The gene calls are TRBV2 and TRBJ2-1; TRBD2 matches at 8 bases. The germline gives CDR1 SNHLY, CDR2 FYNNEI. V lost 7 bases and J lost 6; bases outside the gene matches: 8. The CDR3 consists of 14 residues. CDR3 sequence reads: CASNPGLDVNEQFF. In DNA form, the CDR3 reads TGTGCCAGCAATCCGGGACTAGATGTCAATGAGCAGTTCTTC. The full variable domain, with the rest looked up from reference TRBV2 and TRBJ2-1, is EPEVTQTPSHQVTQMGQEVILRCVPISNHLYFYWYRQILGQKVEFLVSFYNNEISEKSEIFDDQFSVERPDGSNFTLKIRSTKLEDSAMYFCASNPGLDVNEQFFGPGTRLTVL.